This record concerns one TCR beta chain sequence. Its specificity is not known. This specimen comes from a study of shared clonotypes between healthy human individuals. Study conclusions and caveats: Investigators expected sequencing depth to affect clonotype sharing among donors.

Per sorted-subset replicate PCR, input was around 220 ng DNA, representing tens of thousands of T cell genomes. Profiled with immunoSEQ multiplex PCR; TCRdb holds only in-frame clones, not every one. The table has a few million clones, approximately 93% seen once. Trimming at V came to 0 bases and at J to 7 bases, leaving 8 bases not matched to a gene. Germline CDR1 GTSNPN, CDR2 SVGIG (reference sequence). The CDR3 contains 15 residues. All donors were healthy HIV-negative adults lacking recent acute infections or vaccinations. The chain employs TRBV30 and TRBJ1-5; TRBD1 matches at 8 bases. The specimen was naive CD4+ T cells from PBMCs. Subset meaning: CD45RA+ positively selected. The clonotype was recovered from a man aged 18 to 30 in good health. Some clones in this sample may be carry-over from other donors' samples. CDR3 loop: CAWSVGRGLRQPQHF. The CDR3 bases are TGTGCCTGGAGTGTAGGCAGGGGGCTTCGGCAGCCCCAGCATTTT. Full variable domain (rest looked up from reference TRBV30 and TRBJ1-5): SQTIHQWPATLVQPVGSPLSLECTVEGTSNPNLYWYRQAAGRGLQLLFYSVGIGQISSEVPQNLSASRPQDRQFILSSKKLLLSDSGFYLCAWSVGRGLRQPQHFGDGTRLSIL.